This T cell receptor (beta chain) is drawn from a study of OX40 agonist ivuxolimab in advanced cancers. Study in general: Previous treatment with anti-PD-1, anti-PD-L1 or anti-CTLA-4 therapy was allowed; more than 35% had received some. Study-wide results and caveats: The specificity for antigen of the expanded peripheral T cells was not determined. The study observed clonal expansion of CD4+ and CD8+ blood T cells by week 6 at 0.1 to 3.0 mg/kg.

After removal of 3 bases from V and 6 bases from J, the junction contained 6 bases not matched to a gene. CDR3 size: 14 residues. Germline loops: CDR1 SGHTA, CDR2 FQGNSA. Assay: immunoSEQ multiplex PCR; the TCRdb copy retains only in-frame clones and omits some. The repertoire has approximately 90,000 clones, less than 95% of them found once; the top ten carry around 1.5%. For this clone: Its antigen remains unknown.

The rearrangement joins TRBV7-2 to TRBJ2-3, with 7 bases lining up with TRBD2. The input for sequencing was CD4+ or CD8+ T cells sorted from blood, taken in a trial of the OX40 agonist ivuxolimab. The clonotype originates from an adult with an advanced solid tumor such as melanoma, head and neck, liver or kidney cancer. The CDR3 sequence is CASSLTRESDTQYF. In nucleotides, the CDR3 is TGTGCCAGCAGCTTGACGCGGGAGAGTGATACGCAGTATTTT.